The T cell receptor (beta chain) under discussion was sequenced for a study of radiation and T cells in renal cell carcinoma. Produced via immunoSEQ multiplex PCR; TCRdb's table is partial and in-frame only. The sample has about 160,000 clones, about 88% seen once. Indicated time point: baseline pretreatment blood. Treatment specified: 15 Gy SBRT to primary tumor, nephrectomy 4 weeks later. Clear cell pathology was present in this patient's renal cell carcinoma. The germline V gene has CDR1 SGHTA and CDR2 FQGNSA. The CDR3 runs 13 residues. Trimming pared 5 bases from V and 3 bases from J, leaving 11 bases between.

The receptor comes from a woman between 70 and 85 years old with renal cell carcinoma. The gene calls are TRBV7-2 and TRBJ2-7, with D possibly TRBD2 on 5 matching bases. The specimen comprised blood, sampled from a patient whose treatment included radiotherapy and nephrectomy. The CDR3 DNA is TGTGCCAGCAGCCAGGCCGGAGGCTACGAGCAGTACTTC. The encoded protein is CASSQAGGYEQYF.